Listed below are T cell receptor beta chains from one sample, sequenced in a study of blood T cells in healthy people across ages. TCRdb fed the 5' RACE reads into MiXCR, producing one record per CDR3 protein. The profile shows fewer than 2,000,000 distinct CDR3 sequences, 30% to 35% of them singletons. The sequencing input was blood. Receptors were obtained from a woman between 25 and 40 years old in good health. The CDR3 runs from the conserved cysteine through the conserved F or W. A D gene is named only where the DNA matches it firmly. Expanded clones get a size class; other rows say once, few or many, or leave the size out.

CDR3aa: CASSQVGTGTSEAFF
CDR3nt: TGCGCCAGCAGCCAAGTCGGGACAGGGACTTCTGAAGCTTTCTTT
abundance: few
j_gene: TRBJ1-1
d_gene: TRBD1
len: 15
v_gene: TRBV4-1

CDR3aa: CASTGGGAGTDTQYF
CDR3nt: TGTGCCAGCACGGGCGGGGGGGCTGGCACAGATACGCAGTATTTT
abundance: .
j_gene: TRBJ2-3
d_gene: TRBD2
len: 15
v_gene: TRBV2

CDR3aa: CASSEVAGVQETQYF
CDR3nt: TGTGCCAGCAGTGAAGTAGCGGGGGTCCAAGAGACCCAGTACTTC
abundance: .
j_gene: TRBJ2-5
d_gene: TRBD2
len: 15
v_gene: TRBV2

CDR3aa: CASQPGLAGHNEQFF
CDR3nt: TGTGCCAGTCAACCGGGGCTAGCGGGACACAATGAGCAGTTCTTC
abundance: few
j_gene: TRBJ2-1
d_gene: TRBD2
len: 15
v_gene: TRBV27

CDR3aa: CSASSRQDGYTF
CDR3nt: TGCAGTGCTTCCTCCCGGCAAGATGGCTACACCTTC
abundance: few
j_gene: TRBJ1-2
d_gene: .
len: 12
v_gene: TRBV20-1

CDR3aa: CASSSQGYRNNEQFF
CDR3nt: TGTGCCAGCAGCTCGCAGGGCTATAGGAACAATGAGCAGTTCTTC
abundance: many
j_gene: TRBJ2-1
d_gene: .
len: 15
v_gene: TRBV5-6

CDR3aa: CASISQAGYGYTF
CDR3nt: TGTGCCAGCATCAGTCAGGCGGGCTATGGCTACACCTTC
abundance: .
j_gene: TRBJ1-2
d_gene: .
len: 13
v_gene: TRBV2

CDR3aa: CSVDDPAWGEAFF
CDR3nt: TGCAGCGTTGATGATCCGGCCTGGGGTGAAGCTTTCTTT
abundance: few
j_gene: TRBJ1-1
d_gene: .
len: 13
v_gene: TRBV29-1

CDR3aa: CSASWTVFTDTQYF
CDR3nt: TGCAGTGCTAGTTGGACAGTATTCACAGATACGCAGTATTTT
abundance: .
j_gene: TRBJ2-3
d_gene: .
len: 14
v_gene: TRBV20-1

CDR3aa: CASSYGMRETQYF
CDR3nt: TGTGCCAGCAGCTATGGGATGCGGGAGACCCAGTACTTC
abundance: .
j_gene: TRBJ2-5
d_gene: .
len: 13
v_gene: TRBV7-3

CDR3aa: CASGGAGFLAKNIQYF
CDR3nt: TGCGCCAGCGGAGGGGCGGGTTTCCTAGCCAAAAACATTCAGTACTTC
abundance: .
j_gene: TRBJ2-4
d_gene: .
len: 16
v_gene: TRBV4-1

CDR3aa: CASSLYRALNTEAFF
CDR3nt: TGTGCCAGCAGCCTCTACAGGGCCCTGAACACTGAAGCTTTCTTT
abundance: .
j_gene: TRBJ1-1
d_gene: .
len: 15
v_gene: TRBV14

CDR3aa: CASSQDVPTGGMQYF
CDR3nt: TGTGCCAGCAGCCAAGATGTACCTACGGGCGGTATGCAGTACTTC
abundance: .
j_gene: TRBJ2-4
d_gene: .
len: 15
v_gene: TRBV3-1

CDR3aa: CASSLDRARWYEQYF
CDR3nt: TGTGCCAGCAGTTTAGACAGGGCGAGGTGGTACGAGCAGTACTTC
abundance: few
j_gene: TRBJ2-7
d_gene: TRBD1
len: 15
v_gene: TRBV28

CDR3aa: CATSREGQIGTEAFF
CDR3nt: TGTGCCACCAGCAGAGAGGGGCAAATCGGGACTGAAGCTTTCTTT
abundance: .
j_gene: TRBJ1-1
d_gene: .
len: 15
v_gene: TRBV15

CDR3aa: CSVEDTRGYEQYF
CDR3nt: TGCAGCGTTGAAGATACCAGGGGTTACGAGCAGTACTTC
abundance: many
j_gene: TRBJ2-7
d_gene: .
len: 13
v_gene: TRBV29-1

CDR3aa: CSARRVSYTDTQYF
CDR3nt: TGCAGTGCTAGAAGGGTCAGCTACACAGATACGCAGTATTTT
abundance: few
j_gene: TRBJ2-3
d_gene: .
len: 14
v_gene: TRBV20-1

CDR3aa: CSARQPSRPNYGYTF
CDR3nt: TGCAGTGCTAGACAGCCCTCCCGCCCCAACTACGGCTACACCTTC
abundance: .
j_gene: TRBJ1-2
d_gene: .
len: 15
v_gene: TRBV20-1

CDR3aa: CASSLGWTGGYNEQFF
CDR3nt: TGCGCCAGCAGCTTGGGGTGGACAGGGGGTTACAATGAGCAGTTCTTC
abundance: .
j_gene: TRBJ2-1
d_gene: TRBD1
len: 16
v_gene: TRBV5-1

CDR3aa: CASSVQGENQPQHF
CDR3nt: TGTGCCAGCAGTGTCCAGGGGGAGAATCAGCCCCAGCATTTT
abundance: .
j_gene: TRBJ1-5
d_gene: TRBD1
len: 14
v_gene: TRBV2

CDR3aa: CASSQEGGGVVGEQYF
CDR3nt: TGTGCCAGCAGCCAAGAAGGCGGGGGGGTAGTAGGCGAGCAGTACTTC
abundance: once
j_gene: TRBJ2-7
d_gene: TRBD2
len: 16
v_gene: TRBV3-1

CDR3aa: CSARDRNSGRARTYEQYF
CDR3nt: TGCAGTGCTAGAGATAGGAATAGCGGGAGGGCCCGGACCTACGAGCAGTACTTC
abundance: .
j_gene: TRBJ2-7
d_gene: TRBD2
len: 18
v_gene: TRBV20-1

CDR3aa: CASSQVPGLNTEAFF
CDR3nt: TGTGCCAGCAGCCAAGTACCGGGGCTGAACACTGAAGCTTTCTTT
abundance: .
j_gene: TRBJ1-1
d_gene: .
len: 15
v_gene: TRBV4-2

CDR3aa: CSVRDDPSTDTQYF
CDR3nt: TGCAGCGTAAGGGACGATCCTAGCACAGATACGCAGTATTTT
abundance: many
j_gene: TRBJ2-3
d_gene: .
len: 14
v_gene: TRBV29-1

CDR3aa: CASSQPAQGRSNQPQHF
CDR3nt: TGCGCCAGCAGCCAGCCGGCCCAAGGCAGAAGCAATCAGCCCCAGCATTTT
abundance: .
j_gene: TRBJ1-5
d_gene: .
len: 17
v_gene: TRBV4-1

CDR3aa: CASSYVRFNEQFF
CDR3nt: TGTGCCAGCAGTTATGTTAGGTTCAATGAGCAGTTCTTC
abundance: many
j_gene: TRBJ2-1
d_gene: .
len: 13
v_gene: TRBV6-5

CDR3aa: CASSFVTSGIYEQYF
CDR3nt: TGTGCCAGCAGCTTTGTGACTAGCGGGATCTACGAGCAGTACTTC
abundance: few
j_gene: TRBJ2-7
d_gene: TRBD2
len: 15
v_gene: TRBV13

CDR3aa: CASSPKHTGGRTGELFF
CDR3nt: TGTGCCAGCAGCCCAAAACACACAGGGGGCCGAACCGGGGAGCTGTTTTTT
abundance: .
j_gene: TRBJ2-2
d_gene: TRBD1
len: 17
v_gene: TRBV3-1

CDR3aa: CSVSGGLGGTQYF
CDR3nt: TGCAGTGTCTCAGGGGGCTTGGGAGGGACCCAGTACTTC
abundance: .
j_gene: TRBJ2-5
d_gene: TRBD1
len: 13
v_gene: TRBV20-1

CDR3aa: CASSFQGGKNNEQFF
CDR3nt: TGCGCCAGCAGCTTTCAGGGGGGCAAAAACAATGAGCAGTTCTTC
abundance: .
j_gene: TRBJ2-1
d_gene: .
len: 15
v_gene: TRBV5-1

CDR3aa: CASSGRDKTYEQYF
CDR3nt: TGTGCCAGCAGCGGCCGGGACAAAACCTACGAGCAGTACTTC
abundance: .
j_gene: TRBJ2-7
d_gene: .
len: 14
v_gene: TRBV9

CDR3aa: CASSSQTSGTSNYEQYF
CDR3nt: TGCGCCAGCAGCTCTCAAACATCCGGGACTAGCAACTACGAGCAGTACTTC
abundance: few
j_gene: TRBJ2-7
d_gene: TRBD2
len: 17
v_gene: TRBV4-1

CDR3aa: CASSLGTAISSGGPTDTQYF
CDR3nt: TGTGCCAGCAGTCTGGGGACTGCAATTTCTAGCGGGGGGCCAACAGATACGCAGTATTTT
abundance: once
j_gene: TRBJ2-3
d_gene: TRBD2
len: 20
v_gene: TRBV12-3/TRBV12-4

CDR3aa: CASSSSGVRRGNEQFF
CDR3nt: TGTGCCAGCAGCTCAAGCGGGGTAAGGAGGGGGAATGAGCAGTTCTTC
abundance: few
j_gene: TRBJ2-1
d_gene: .
len: 16
v_gene: TRBV13

CDR3aa: CASSSRTGGNTF
CDR3nt: TGTGCCAGCAGTTCCCGGACAGGGGGTAACACCTTC
abundance: few
j_gene: TRBJ1-2
d_gene: TRBD1
len: 12
v_gene: TRBV6-5

CDR3aa: CASSEGTGSTDRQYF
CDR3nt: TGTGCCAGCAGTGAGGGGACAGGGAGCACAGATAGGCAGTATTTT
abundance: .
j_gene: TRBJ2-3
d_gene: TRBD1
len: 15
v_gene: TRBV2

CDR3aa: CASRSGTSVYNERFF
CDR3nt: TGCGCCAGCAGGTCCGGGACTAGCGTTTACAATGAGCGGTTCTTC
abundance: few
j_gene: TRBJ2-1
d_gene: TRBD2
len: 15
v_gene: TRBV10-2

CDR3aa: CASSAAGGPSETQYF
CDR3nt: TGTGCCAGCAGTGCCGCGGGGGGCCCCTCGGAGACCCAGTACTTC
abundance: .
j_gene: TRBJ2-5
d_gene: TRBD2
len: 15
v_gene: TRBV28

CDR3aa: CASSHTTGDHNEQFF
CDR3nt: TGTGCCAGCAGTCATACCACAGGGGACCACAATGAGCAGTTCTTC
abundance: .
j_gene: TRBJ2-1
d_gene: TRBD1
len: 15
v_gene: TRBV12-3/TRBV12-4

CDR3aa: CATSDFLAGEQFF
CDR3nt: TGTGCCACCAGTGATTTTCTAGCGGGTGAGCAGTTCTTC
abundance: few
j_gene: TRBJ2-1
d_gene: TRBD2
len: 13
v_gene: TRBV24-1

CDR3aa: CASSMMDYGANVLTF
CDR3nt: TGTGCCAGTAGTATGATGGATTACGGGGCCAACGTCCTGACTTTC
abundance: .
j_gene: TRBJ2-6
d_gene: .
len: 15
v_gene: TRBV19

CDR3aa: CASSQVESIGEKLFF
CDR3nt: TGCGCCAGCAGCCAAGTTGAATCAATCGGGGAAAAACTGTTTTTT
abundance: .
j_gene: TRBJ1-4
d_gene: .
len: 15
v_gene: TRBV4-1

CDR3aa: CASSLEPAANTGELFF
CDR3nt: TGCGCCAGCAGCTTGGAGCCGGCCGCGAACACCGGGGAGCTGTTTTTT
abundance: .
j_gene: TRBJ2-2
d_gene: .
len: 16
v_gene: TRBV5-1

CDR3aa: CASRELATGQQYF
CDR3nt: TGCGCCAGCCGGGAATTAGCCACCGGGCAGCAGTACTTC
abundance: .
j_gene: TRBJ2-5
d_gene: .
len: 13
v_gene: TRBV5-1

CDR3aa: CSALDSTYEQYF
CDR3nt: TGCAGTGCGTTGGACAGTACCTACGAGCAGTACTTC
abundance: .
j_gene: TRBJ2-7
d_gene: .
len: 12
v_gene: TRBV20-1

CDR3aa: CASSEGQGGPWGSQYF
CDR3nt: TGTGCCAGCAGTGAAGGACAGGGAGGTCCTTGGGGGTCCCAGTACTTC
abundance: .
j_gene: TRBJ2-5
d_gene: .
len: 16
v_gene: TRBV6-1

CDR3aa: CATSRGIALTYEQYF
CDR3nt: TGTGCCACCAGCAGGGGTATAGCGTTGACCTACGAGCAGTACTTC
abundance: .
j_gene: TRBJ2-7
d_gene: .
len: 15
v_gene: TRBV15

CDR3aa: CASSQVRMNTGELFF
CDR3nt: TGTGCCAGCAGCCAAGTCAGGATGAACACCGGGGAGCTGTTTTTT
abundance: .
j_gene: TRBJ2-2
d_gene: .
len: 15
v_gene: TRBV14

CDR3aa: CASTNGGRESDTQYF
CDR3nt: TGTGCCAGCACCAATGGCGGGAGAGAGAGCGATACGCAGTATTTT
abundance: few
j_gene: TRBJ2-3
d_gene: TRBD2
len: 15
v_gene: TRBV27

CDR3aa: CAWNPGTGFNEQFF
CDR3nt: TGTGCCTGGAATCCCGGGACAGGGTTCAATGAGCAGTTCTTC
abundance: few
j_gene: TRBJ2-1
d_gene: TRBD1
len: 14
v_gene: TRBV30